The clone carrying this TCR beta chain was seen just once. Its cognate antigen is unknown. Rectal tissue came from one to two pinch biopsies taken at colonoscopy. Up to 500,000 reads were sequenced per sample. The repertoire was sequenced with immunoSEQ multiplex PCR; TCRdb's copy has only in-frame clones and lacks some. Here the sample spans tens of thousands of clones, over 60% being singletons. Trimming took off 0 bases at V and 2 bases at J, with 2 bases between the two ends. Germline CDR1 LNHDA, CDR2 SQIVND (reference sequence). The CDR3 loop spans 13 amino acids. This entry is derived from a study of pediatric ulcerative colitis. General study points: In rectum, acute severe colitis had expanded clones and less diversity.

The sample was gut tissue. The chain is built from TRBV19 and TRBJ1-5; D remains unclear. This clonotype was obtained from a boy aged 5 to 17 with severe ulcerative colitis. CDR3 amino acids: CASSIDGNQPQHF. CDR3 nucleotides: TGTGCCAGTAGTATAGATGGCAATCAGCCCCAGCATTTT. Filled out from reference TRBV19 and TRBJ1-5, the complete variable domain reads DGGITQSPKYLFRKEGQNVTLSCEQNLNHDAMYWYRQDPGQGLRLIYYSQIVNDFQKGDIAEGYSVSREKKESFPLTVTSAQKNPTAFYLCASSIDGNQPQHFGDGTRLSIL.